The clone carrying this T cell receptor (beta chain) was seen only a few times. This sample is part of a study of early stage breast cancer tumors. TCRdb's copy holds only in-frame clones and misses some; the assay was immunoSEQ multiplex PCR. The table lists roughly 30,000 clones, roughly four fifths of them singletons. Germline CDR1 is SGHTA and CDR2 is FQGNSA. V lost 2 bases to trimming and J lost 11 bases, with 10 bases between them. CDR3 length: 13 residues. J is TRBJ1-6 and V is TRBV7-2, with D unclear. The sample was breast tumor tissue. This clonotype was obtained from a person younger than 45 with breast cancer. Written as DNA, the CDR3 is TGTGCCAGCAGCTTATCGAGGGTTGCACCCCTCCACTTT. Translating gives CASSLSRVAPLHF. The complete variable domain, with remaining parts taken from reference TRBV7-2 and TRBJ1-6, reads GAGVSQSPSNKVTEKGKDVELRCDPISGHTALYWYRQSLGQGLEFLIYFQGNSAPDKSGLPSDRFSAERTGGSVSTLTIQRTQQEDSAVYLCASSLSRVAPLHFGNGTRLTVT.